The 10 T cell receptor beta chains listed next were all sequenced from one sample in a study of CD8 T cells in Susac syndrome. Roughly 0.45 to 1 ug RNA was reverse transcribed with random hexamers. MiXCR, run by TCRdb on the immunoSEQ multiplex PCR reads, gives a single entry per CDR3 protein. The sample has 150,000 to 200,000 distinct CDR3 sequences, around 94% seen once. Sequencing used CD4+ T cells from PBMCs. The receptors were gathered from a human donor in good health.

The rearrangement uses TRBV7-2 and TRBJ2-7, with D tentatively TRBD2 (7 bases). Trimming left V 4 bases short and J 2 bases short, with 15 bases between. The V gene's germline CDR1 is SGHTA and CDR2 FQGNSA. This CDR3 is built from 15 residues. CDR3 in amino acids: CASSSAAGAAYEQYF. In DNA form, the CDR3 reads TGTGCCAGCAGCTCAGCGGCGGGGGCAGCCTACGAGCAGTACTTC.

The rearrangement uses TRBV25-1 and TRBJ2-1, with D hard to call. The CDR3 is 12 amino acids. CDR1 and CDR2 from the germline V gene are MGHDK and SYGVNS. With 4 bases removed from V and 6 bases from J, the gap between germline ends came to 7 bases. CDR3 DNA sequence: TGTGCCAGCAGTGGGTCTGTCAATGAGCAGTTCTTC. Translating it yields CASSGSVNEQFF.

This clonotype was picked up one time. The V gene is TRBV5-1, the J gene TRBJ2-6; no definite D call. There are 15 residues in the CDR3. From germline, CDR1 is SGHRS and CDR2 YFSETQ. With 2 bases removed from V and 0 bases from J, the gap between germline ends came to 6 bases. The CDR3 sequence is CASSFRPSGANVLTF. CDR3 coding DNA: TGCGCCAGCAGCTTCCGTCCCTCTGGGGCCAACGTCCTGACTTTC.

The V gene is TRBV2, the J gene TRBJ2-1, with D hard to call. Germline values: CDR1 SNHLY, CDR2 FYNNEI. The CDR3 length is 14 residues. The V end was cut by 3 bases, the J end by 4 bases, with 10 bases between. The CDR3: CASSDGRRYNEQFF. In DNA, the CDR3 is TGTGCCAGCAGTGATGGTAGGAGATACAATGAGCAGTTCTTC.

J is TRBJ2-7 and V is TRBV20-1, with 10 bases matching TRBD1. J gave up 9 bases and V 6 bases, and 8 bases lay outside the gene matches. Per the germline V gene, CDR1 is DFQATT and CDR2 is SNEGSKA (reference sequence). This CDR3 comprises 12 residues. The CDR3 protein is CSARTGGSWQYF. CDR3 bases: TGCAGTGCGAGGACAGGGGGTAGTTGGCAGTACTTC.

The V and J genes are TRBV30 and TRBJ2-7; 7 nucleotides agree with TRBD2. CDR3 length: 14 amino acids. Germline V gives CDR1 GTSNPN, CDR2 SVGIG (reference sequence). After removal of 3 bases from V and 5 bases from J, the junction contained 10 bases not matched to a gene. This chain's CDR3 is CAWRHGGGGNEQYF. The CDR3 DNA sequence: TGTGCCTGGAGGCATGGCGGGGGTGGCAACGAGCAGTACTTC.

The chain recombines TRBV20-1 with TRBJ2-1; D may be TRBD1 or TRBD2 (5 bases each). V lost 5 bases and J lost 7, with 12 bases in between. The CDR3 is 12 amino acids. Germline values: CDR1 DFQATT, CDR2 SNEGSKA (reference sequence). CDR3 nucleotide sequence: TGCAGTGCTTCCGGGACCCAAAATGAGCAGTTCTTC. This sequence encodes CSASGTQNEQFF.

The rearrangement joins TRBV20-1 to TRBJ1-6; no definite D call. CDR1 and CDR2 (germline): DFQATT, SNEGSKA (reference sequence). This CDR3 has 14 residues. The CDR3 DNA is TGCGGCCCTTTCAGTCCCGGGAGGAATTCACCCCTCCACTTT. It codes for CGPFSPGRNSPLHF.

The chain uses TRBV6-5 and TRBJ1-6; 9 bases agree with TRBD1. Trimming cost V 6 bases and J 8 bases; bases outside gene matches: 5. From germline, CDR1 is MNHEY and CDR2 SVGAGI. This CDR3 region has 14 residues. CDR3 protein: CASRGTGLYSPLHF. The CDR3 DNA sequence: TGTGCCAGCAGGGGGACAGGGCTGTATTCACCCCTCCACTTT.

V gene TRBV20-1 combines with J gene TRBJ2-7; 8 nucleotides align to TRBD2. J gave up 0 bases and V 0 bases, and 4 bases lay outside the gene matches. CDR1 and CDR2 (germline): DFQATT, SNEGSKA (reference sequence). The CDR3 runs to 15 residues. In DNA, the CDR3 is TGCAGTGCTAGAGACCAGCGGGGGCTCTCCTACGAGCAGTACTTC. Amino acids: CSARDQRGLSYEQYF.